The rows below give T cell receptor beta chains drawn from one sample of a study of OX40 agonist ivuxolimab in advanced cancers. Sequencing used immunoSEQ multiplex PCR; TCRdb keeps in-frame clones, though not all of them. The sample yields 30,000 to 40,000 clones, more than 60% seen once. This specimen was CD4+ or CD8+ T cells sorted from blood, taken in a trial of the OX40 agonist ivuxolimab. The receptors come from an adult with an advanced solid tumor such as melanoma, head and neck, liver or kidney cancer. CDR3s include the opening cysteine and the closing phenylalanine or tryptophan. A D gene is named only where the DNA matches it firmly. Rows give clone size only sometimes, using once, few, many, or a class for an expanded clone.

abundance	d_gene	v_gene	j_gene	CDR3aa	CDR3nt
.	.	TRBV5-1	TRBJ2-1	CASSLAGRNEQFF	TGCGCCAGCAGCTTGGCCGGAAGGAATGAGCAGTTCTTC
.	.	TRBV19	TRBJ1-5	CASSIGQTQPDSNQPQHF	TGTGCCAGTAGTATAGGACAGACCCAACCCGATAGCAATCAGCCCCAGCATTTT
few	TRBD1	TRBV7-8	TRBJ2-7	CASSFRQGEQYF	TGTGCCAGCAGCTTCAGACAGGGCGAGCAGTACTTC
.	.	TRBV6-1	TRBJ1-5	CASSDEAEIQPQHF	TGTGCCAGCAGTGATGAGGCAGAAATTCAGCCCCAGCATTTT
medium-sized	.	TRBV19	TRBJ1-5	CASSMDPIQGYSNQPQHF	TGTGCCAGTAGTATGGACCCAATTCAGGGTTATAGCAATCAGCCCCAGCATTTT
.	.	TRBV6-5	TRBJ1-6	CASTGRGKDNSPLHF	TGTGCCAGTACCGGCAGGGGAAAAGATAATTCACCCCTCCACTTT
.	.	TRBV30	TRBJ1-5	CAWSVQRDQPQHF	TGTGCCTGGAGTGTACAGCGAGATCAGCCCCAGCATTTT
.	.	TRBV14	TRBJ2-1	CASSQAILEQFF	TGTGCCAGCAGCCAAGCAATACTGGAGCAGTTCTTC
.	.	TRBV5-1	TRBJ2-2	CASSPTQRADTGELFF	TGCGCCAGCAGCCCCACACAGCGTGCGGACACCGGGGAGCTGTTTTTT
.	TRBD1	TRBV7-9	TRBJ2-7	CASSSLSGQGYEQYF	TGTGCCAGCAGCTCCCTCTCGGGACAGGGTTACGAGCAGTACTTC
.	TRBD1	TRBV7-3	TRBJ2-7	CASSPYRGYEQYF	TGTGCCAGCAGCCCCTACAGGGGCTACGAGCAGTACTTC
.	TRBD1	TRBV2	TRBJ2-5	CASSLTGGGETQYF	TGTGCCAGCAGCCTAACAGGGGGCGGGGAGACCCAGTACTTC
.	.	TRBV5-1	TRBJ2-2	CASSLGHRDPDTGELFF	TGCGCCAGCAGCTTGGGTCACCGGGACCCGGACACCGGGGAGCTGTTTTTT
.	.	TRBV7-9	TRBJ1-1	CAGSLPPEAFF	TGTGCCGGCAGCTTGCCCCCTGAAGCTTTCTTT
few	.	TRBV6-6	TRBJ1-1	CASSWQGSTEAFF	TGTGCCAGCAGTTGGCAGGGAAGCACTGAAGCTTTCTTT
.	.	TRBV7-9	TRBJ2-1	CASSFSRNEQFF	TGTGCCAGCAGCTTCTCGAGGAATGAGCAGTTCTTC
.	.	TRBV23-1	TRBJ2-7	CASSQSKTAYEQYF	TGCGCCAGCAGTCAATCGAAGACAGCTTACGAGCAGTACTTC